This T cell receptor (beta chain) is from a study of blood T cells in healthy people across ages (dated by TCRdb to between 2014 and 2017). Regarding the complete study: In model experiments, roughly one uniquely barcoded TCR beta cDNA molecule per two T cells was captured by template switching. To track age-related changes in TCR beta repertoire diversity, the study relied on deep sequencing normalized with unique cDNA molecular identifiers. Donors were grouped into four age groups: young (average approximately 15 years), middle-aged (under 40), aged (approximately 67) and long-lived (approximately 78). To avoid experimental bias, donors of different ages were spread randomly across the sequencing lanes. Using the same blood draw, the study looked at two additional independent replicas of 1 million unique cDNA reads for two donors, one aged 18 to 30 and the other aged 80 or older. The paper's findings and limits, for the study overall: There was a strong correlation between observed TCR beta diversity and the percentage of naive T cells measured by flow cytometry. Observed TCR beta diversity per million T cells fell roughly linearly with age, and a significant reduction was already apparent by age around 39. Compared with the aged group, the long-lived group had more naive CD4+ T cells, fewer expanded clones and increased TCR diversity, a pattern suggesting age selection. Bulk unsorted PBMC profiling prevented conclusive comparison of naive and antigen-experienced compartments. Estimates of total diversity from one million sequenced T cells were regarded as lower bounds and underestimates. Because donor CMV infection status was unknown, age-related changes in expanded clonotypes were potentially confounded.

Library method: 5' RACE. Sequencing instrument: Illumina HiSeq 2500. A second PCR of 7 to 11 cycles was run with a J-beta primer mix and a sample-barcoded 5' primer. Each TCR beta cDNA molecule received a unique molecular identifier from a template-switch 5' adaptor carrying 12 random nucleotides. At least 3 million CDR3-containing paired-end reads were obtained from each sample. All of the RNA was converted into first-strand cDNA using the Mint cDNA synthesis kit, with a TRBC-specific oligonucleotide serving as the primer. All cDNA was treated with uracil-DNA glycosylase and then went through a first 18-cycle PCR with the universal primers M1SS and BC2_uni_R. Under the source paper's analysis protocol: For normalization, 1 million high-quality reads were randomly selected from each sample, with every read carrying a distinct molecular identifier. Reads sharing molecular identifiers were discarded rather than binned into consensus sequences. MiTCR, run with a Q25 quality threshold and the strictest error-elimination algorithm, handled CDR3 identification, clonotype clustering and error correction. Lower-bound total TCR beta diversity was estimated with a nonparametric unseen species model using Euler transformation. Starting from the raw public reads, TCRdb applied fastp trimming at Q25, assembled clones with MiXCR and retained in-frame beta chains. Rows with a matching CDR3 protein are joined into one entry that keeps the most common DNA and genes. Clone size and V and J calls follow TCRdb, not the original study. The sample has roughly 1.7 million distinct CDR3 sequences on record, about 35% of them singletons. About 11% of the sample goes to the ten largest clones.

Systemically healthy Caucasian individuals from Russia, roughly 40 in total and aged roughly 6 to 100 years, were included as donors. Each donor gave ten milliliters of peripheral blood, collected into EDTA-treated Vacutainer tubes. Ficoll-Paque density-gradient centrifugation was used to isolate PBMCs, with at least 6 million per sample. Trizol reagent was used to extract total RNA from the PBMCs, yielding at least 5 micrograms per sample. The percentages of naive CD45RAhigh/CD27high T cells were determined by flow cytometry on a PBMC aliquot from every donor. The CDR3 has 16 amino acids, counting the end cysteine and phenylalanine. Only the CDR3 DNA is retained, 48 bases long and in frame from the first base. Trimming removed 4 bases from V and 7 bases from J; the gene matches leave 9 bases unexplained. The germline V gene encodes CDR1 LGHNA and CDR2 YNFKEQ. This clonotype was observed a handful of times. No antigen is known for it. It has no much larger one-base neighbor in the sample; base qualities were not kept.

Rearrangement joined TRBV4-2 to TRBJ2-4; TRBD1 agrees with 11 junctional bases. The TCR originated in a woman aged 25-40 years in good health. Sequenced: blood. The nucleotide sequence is TGTGCCAGCAGCCCGGATTCGGACAGGGGGCCGAACATTCAGTACTTC. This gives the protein CASSPDSDRGPNIQYF.